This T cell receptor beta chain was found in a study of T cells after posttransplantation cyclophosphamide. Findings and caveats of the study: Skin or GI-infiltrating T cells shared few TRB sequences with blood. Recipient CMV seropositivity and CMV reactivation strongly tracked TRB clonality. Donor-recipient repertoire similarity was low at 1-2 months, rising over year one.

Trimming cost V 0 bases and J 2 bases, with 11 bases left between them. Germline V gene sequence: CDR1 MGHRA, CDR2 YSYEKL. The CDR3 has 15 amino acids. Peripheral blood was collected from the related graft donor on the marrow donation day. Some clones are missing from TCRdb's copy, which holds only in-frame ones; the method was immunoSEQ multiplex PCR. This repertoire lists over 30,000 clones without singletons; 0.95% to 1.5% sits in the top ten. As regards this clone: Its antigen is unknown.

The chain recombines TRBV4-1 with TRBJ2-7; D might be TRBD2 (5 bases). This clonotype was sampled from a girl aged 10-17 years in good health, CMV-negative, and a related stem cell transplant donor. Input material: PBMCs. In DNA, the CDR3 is TGCGCCAGCAGCCAAGATCAGAGGGAACCCTACGAGCAGTACTTC. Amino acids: CASSQDQREPYEQYF.